The clone carrying this T cell receptor beta chain was detected only a few times. The antigen is not known. This sample was included in a study of response to subunit inactivated influenza vaccine. General study results and limits: The authors put forward the suggestion that each seasonal influenza vaccination may bring in only a limited number of new T cells.

The CDR3 has 14 amino acids. In germline, CDR1 is DFQATT, CDR2 SNEGSKA (reference sequence). V lost 2 bases, J lost 4 bases, and 6 bases stayed unmatched. Each CDR3 protein gets one entry after TCRdb re-called the RT-PCR reads with MiXCR. Of about 700,000 distinct CDR3 sequences in the sample, 12% to 15% are singletons; the top ten hold less than 8.5%. The source was PBMCs from blood, collected roughly 15 days before vaccination. This chain uses TRBV20-1 with TRBJ2-7; TRBD1 aligns across 9 bases. The sequence came from a middle-aged man who received an inactivated influenza vaccine. The CDR3 DNA reads as TGCAGTGCTAGAACCGACAGGGGGATATACGAGCAGTACTTC. This translates into CSARTDRGIYEQYF.